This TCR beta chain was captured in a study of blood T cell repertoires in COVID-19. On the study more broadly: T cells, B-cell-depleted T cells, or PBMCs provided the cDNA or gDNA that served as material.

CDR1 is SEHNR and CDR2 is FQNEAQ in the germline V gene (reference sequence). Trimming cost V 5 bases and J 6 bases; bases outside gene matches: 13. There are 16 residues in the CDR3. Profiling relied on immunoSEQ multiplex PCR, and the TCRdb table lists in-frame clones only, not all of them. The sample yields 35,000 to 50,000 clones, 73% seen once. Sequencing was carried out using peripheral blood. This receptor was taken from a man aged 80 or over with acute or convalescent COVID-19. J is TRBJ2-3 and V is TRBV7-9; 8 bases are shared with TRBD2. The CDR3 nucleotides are TGTGCCAGCAGCGGATCCGGGACTAGGAAGGGGGATACGCAGTATTTT. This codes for CASSGSGTRKGDTQYF.